Below, 28 T cell receptor beta chains from the same sample are listed, as sequenced in a study of T-cell reconstitution after alpha-beta-depleted transplantation in children. For TCRbeta, the library was prepared with unique molecular identifiers. TCRdb reprocessed the PCR reads via MiXCR and lists one record per CDR3 protein. The repertoire holds 500,000 or so distinct CDR3 sequences, with 30% to 35% as singletons. Sequenced here: PBMCs from the stem cell graft donor, sampled from the stem cell graft. These receptors came from a human donor who donated a stem cell graft to a child with aplastic anemia.

The rearrangement links TRBV20-1 to TRBJ2-1; D is perhaps TRBD2 (6 bases). The germline V gene has CDR1 DFQATT and CDR2 SNEGSKA (reference sequence). This CDR3 spans 14 amino acids. Trimming took 3 bases from V and 1 from J, leaving 10 bases between them. CDR3: CSARGTDSYNEQFF. Here the CDR3 DNA reads TGCAGTGCTAGGGGGACTGATTCCTACAATGAGCAGTTCTTC.

This clonotype was counted only a few times. The J gene is TRBJ2-1, the V gene TRBV12-5; no clear D gene. Germline V gene lookup returns CDR1 LGHNT and CDR2 FRNRAP. Trimming removed 3 bases at V and 6 bases at J, with 9 bases between. The CDR3 covers 13 residues. CDR3 in DNA: TGTGCTAGTGGTTTAGGAGCCGGCAATGAGCAGTTCTTC. Amino acids: CASGLGAGNEQFF.

This clonotype showed up just a few times. V usage is TRBV5-1 and J usage is TRBJ1-5; D is uncertain. The V gene's germline CDR1 is SGHRS and CDR2 YFSETQ. The V gene lost 8 bases and the J gene lost 5 bases, with 14 bases spanning the gap. The CDR3 contains 13 residues. The DNA of the CDR3 is TGCGCCAGGATAAAGGGTATACATCAGCCCCAGCATTTT. Amino acids: CARIKGIHQPQHF.

In this sample, this clonotype turned up a few times. V is TRBV20-1 and J is TRBJ1-4; D possibly corresponds to TRBD1 (5 bases). This CDR3 has 15 amino acids. V gave up 2 bases and J gave up 4 bases, with 14 bases separating them. CDR1 and CDR2 from the germline V gene are DFQATT and SNEGSKA (reference sequence). CDR3 coding DNA: TGCAGTGCTAGATTTGCTAAGGGGAATAATGAAAAACTGTTTTTT. Its protein product is CSARFAKGNNEKLFF.

This clonotype has more than one count but fewer than ten. CDR3 nucleotides: TGCAGTGCTACGCGGGGCCCGAAGGAGACCCAGTACTTC. Its translation: CSATRGPKETQYF. The rearrangement links TRBV20-1 to TRBJ2-5; D perhaps matches TRBD2 (6 bases). CDR3 size: 13 residues. V was cut by 4 bases and J by 5 bases, with 14 bases left in between. CDR1 and CDR2 (germline): DFQATT, SNEGSKA (reference sequence).

This clonotype was detected only a few times. This CDR3 reads CASAPGQDYNEQFF. The CDR3 DNA sequence: TGTGCCAGCGCTCCCGGGCAGGACTACAATGAGCAGTTCTTC. V gene TRBV6-4 combines with J gene TRBJ2-1, with D uncertain. CDR1 and CDR2 (germline): MRHNA, SNTAGT. The V end was cut by 8 bases, the J end by 3 bases, with 14 bases between. CDR3 length: 14 residues.

J is TRBJ2-7 and V is TRBV4-3, with 12 bases fitting TRBD2. V trimming: 1 base; J trimming: 3 bases; junction bases outside the gene matches: 7. The CDR3 has 17 residues. Germline CDR1 LGHNA, CDR2 YSLEER. The CDR3 DNA reads as TGCGCCAGCAGCCAAGTCACACTAGCGGGAGGCTACTACGAGCAGTACGTC. It yields the protein CASSQVTLAGGYYEQYV.

This clonotype turned up a few times. V and J are TRBV5-1 and TRBJ1-2; possible D gene TRBD1, 5 bases. Germline loops: CDR1 SGHRS, CDR2 YFSETQ. V was clipped by 3 bases and J by 5 bases, with 23 bases between them. The CDR3 sequence is 17 residues long. CDR3: CASSSSRDSMGIYGYTF. CDR3 coding DNA: TGCGCCAGCAGCTCGAGCCGAGACAGTATGGGGATTTATGGCTACACCTTC.

Ten or more counts support this clonotype. The rearrangement uses TRBV30 and TRBJ2-3; possibly TRBD2 for D (6 bases). The V gene's germline CDR1 is GTSNPN and CDR2 SVGIG (reference sequence). The length of the CDR3 is 14 residues. The V end lost 0 bases, the J end lost 1 base, and 8 bases lay between the germline ends. The CDR3 region has the DNA TGTGCCTGGAGTGTAACGGGAGGCACAGATACGCAGTATTTT. Translated: CAWSVTGGTDTQYF.

This sequence joins TRBV30 and TRBJ2-2; D uncertain. Germline values: CDR1 GTSNPN, CDR2 SVGIG (reference sequence). The length of the CDR3 is 13 residues. V was cut by 0 bases and J by 6 bases, with 8 bases left in between. CDR3 bases: TGTGCCTGGAGTGTTCGGCAATCCGGGGAGCTGTTTTTT. Protein product: CAWSVRQSGELFF.

The chain couples TRBV9 to TRBJ1-2; D is unclear. The CDR3 loop spans 12 amino acids. Germline values: CDR1 SGDLS, CDR2 YYNGEE. Trimming shortened V by 7 bases and J by 4 bases, and 11 bases separated the two germline ends. CDR3 sequence reads: CASRDSSYGYTF. CDR3 in DNA: TGTGCCAGCCGCGATTCGAGCTATGGCTACACCTTC.

The chain links TRBV21-1 to TRBJ1-5. TRBV21-1 is a pseudogene. The CDR3 has 15 residues. CDR3 nucleotide sequence: TGTGCCAGCAGCAAAGGAGGAGAGATCAATCAGCCCCAGCATTTT. Translated: CASSKGGEINQPQHF.

The chain combines TRBV5-6 with TRBJ1-2; D gene ambiguous. The V gene's germline CDR1 is SGHDT and CDR2 YYEEEE. This CDR3 has 15 amino acids. V shed 2 bases and J shed 2 bases, with 13 bases lying between them. The DNA for the CDR3 is TGTGCCAGCAGCTTCTTAAAGACGGCCAACTATGGCTACACCTTC. It is translated as CASSFLKTANYGYTF.

This chain uses TRBV12-3 or TRBV12-4 with TRBJ1-2, with a tentative D call TRBD1 (6 bases). V gave up 1 base and J gave up 4 bases, with 13 bases separating them. This CDR3 has 15 amino acids. Here the CDR3 DNA reads TGTGCCAGCAGTTTAGGTCAGGGCAGGGGCTATGGCTACACCTTC. This gives the protein CASSLGQGRGYGYTF.

J is TRBJ2-4 and V is TRBV7-9, with D possibly matching TRBD1 (6 bases). The CDR3 length is 17 residues. The V end lost 5 bases, the J end lost 0 bases, and 17 bases lay between the germline ends. CDR1 and CDR2 from the germline V gene are SEHNR and FQNEAQ (reference sequence). CDR3 region: CASSPQQGPRAKNIQYF. CDR3 in DNA: TGTGCCAGCAGCCCACAACAGGGACCCAGAGCCAAAAACATTCAGTACTTC.

The J gene is TRBJ2-3, the V gene TRBV11-3, with 11 bases aligning to TRBD1. Germline lookup yields CDR1 SGHNT and CDR2 YENEEA. The V and J ends lost 4 bases and 6 bases, in that order; junction bases with no gene match: 9. The CDR3 is 16 amino acids. The CDR3, as DNA: TGTGCCAGCAGCTCAGCGGGACAGGGGGGCCTGGATACGCAGTATTTT. It encodes CASSSAGQGGLDTQYF.

The chain uses TRBV24-1 and TRBJ1-5; D remains unclear. The CDR3 consists of 15 residues. Trimming removed 3 bases from V and 8 bases from J, with 16 bases in between. Germline V gene lookup returns CDR1 KGHDR and CDR2 SFDVKD. CDR3 loop: CATSDTQTYPEPQHF. CDR3 in DNA: TGTGCCACCAGTGATACCCAGACCTACCCGGAGCCCCAGCATTTT.

V is TRBV12-3 or TRBV12-4 and J is TRBJ2-3; 7 bases match TRBD2. The CDR3 totals 15 residues. The trim removed 7 bases at V and 6 bases at J, leaving 13 bases unmatched. Written as DNA, the CDR3 is TGTGCCAGCACCCGAGGGTCGCGGGAGTTCGATACGCAGTATTTT. This codes for CASTRGSREFDTQYF.

This clonotype was seen more than once but under ten times. This sequence joins TRBV24-1 and TRBJ2-1; no definite D call. From germline, CDR1 is KGHDR and CDR2 SFDVKD. The CDR3 totals 13 residues. V lost 3 bases and J lost 2, with 4 bases in between. The CDR3 coding sequence is TGTGCCACCAGTGATCTCACCTACAATGAGCAGTTCTTC. This sequence encodes CATSDLTYNEQFF.

V and J are TRBV5-1 and TRBJ2-5; 9 nucleotides line up with TRBD1. The germline gives CDR1 SGHRS, CDR2 YFSETQ. The trim removed 4 bases at V and 3 bases at J, leaving 7 bases unmatched. The CDR3 is made up of 15 amino acids. CDR3 residues: CASSVGQGSEETQYF. The CDR3, as DNA: TGCGCCAGCAGCGTGGGACAGGGTTCGGAAGAGACCCAGTACTTC. The entire variable domain, with the rest obtained from reference TRBV5-1 and TRBJ2-5, is as follows: KAGVTQTPRYLIKTRGQQVTLSCSPISGHRSVSWYQQTPGQGLQFLFEYFSETQRNKGNFPGRFSGRQFSNSRSEMNVSTLELGDSALYLCASSVGQGSEETQYFGPGTRLLVL.

There are a few counts of this clonotype. The gene calls are TRBV15 and TRBJ2-4; no clear D. Germline V gives CDR1 LNHNV, CDR2 YYDKDF (reference sequence). The CDR3 spans 17 residues. Trimming shortened V by 0 bases and J by 2 bases, and 14 bases separated the two germline ends. CDR3 DNA: TGTGCCACCAGCAGAGATTTGGCCCCTCGGTCCAAAAACATTCAGTACTTC. Its protein product is CATSRDLAPRSKNIQYF.

This clonotype was counted between two and nine times. The CDR3 loop is CASSLRTDPPYEQYF. In nucleotides, the CDR3 is TGTGCCAGCAGTTTAAGGACAGACCCTCCCTACGAGCAGTACTTC. The J gene is TRBJ2-7, the V gene TRBV27, with TRBD1 as a possible D gene (6 bases). Looked up from germline, CDR1 is MNHEY and CDR2 is SMNVEV (reference sequence). V lost 2 bases and J 2 bases, leaving 13 bases between the germline ends. There are 15 residues in the CDR3.

This clonotype was observed many times. The chain combines TRBV6-2 or TRBV6-3 with TRBJ2-3, with a possible D match to TRBD2 (5 bases). Trimming took off 0 bases at V and 1 base at J, with 14 bases between the two ends. This CDR3 region has 17 residues. CDR1 and CDR2 from the germline V gene are MNHEY and SVGEGT. The CDR3 reads CASSYSIPAERTDTQYF. The CDR3 nucleotides are TGTGCCAGCAGTTACTCGATTCCAGCGGAACGCACAGATACGCAGTATTTT.

This clonotype appeared a few times. The chain combines TRBV27 with TRBJ2-1, with 13 bases that match TRBD2. The CDR3 spans 17 residues. Per the germline V gene, CDR1 is MNHEY and CDR2 is SMNVEV (reference sequence). With V trimmed by 6 bases and J by 12 bases, 17 bases remained unmatched. CDR3 sequence reads: CASSPGLAGDALDGQFF. In DNA, the CDR3 is TGTGCCAGCAGCCCTGGACTAGCGGGAGATGCACTCGATGGGCAGTTCTTC.

This sequence joins TRBV27 and TRBJ2-1; 7 nucleotides agree with TRBD2. Germline V gene data show CDR1 as MNHEY and CDR2 as SMNVEV (reference sequence). With V trimmed by 0 bases and J by 9 bases, 5 bases remained unmatched. This CDR3 is built from 14 residues. The CDR3 spells CASSLSAGGGEQFF. CDR3 coding DNA: TGTGCCAGCAGTTTATCGGCTGGGGGGGGTGAGCAGTTCTTC.

This clonotype has just a few counts. The chain joins TRBV15 to TRBJ2-4; D gene uncertain. The CDR3 extends over 16 amino acids. With 4 bases removed from V and 2 bases from J, the gap between germline ends came to 15 bases. The germline V gene has CDR1 LNHNV and CDR2 YYDKDF (reference sequence). CDR3 sequence (DNA): TGTGCCACCAGCACCCGATTGGGTGTGCCCAAAAACATTCAGTACTTC. Its translation: CATSTRLGVPKNIQYF.

This clonotype was seen a few times. The chain has TRBV11-2 and TRBJ1-2; no reliable D call. From germline, CDR1 is SGHAT and CDR2 FQNNGV. The CDR3 is 14 residues long. Trimming stripped 0 bases from V and 2 bases from J, with 7 bases between. This chain's CDR3 is CASSLDMRNYGYTF. The CDR3 coding sequence is TGTGCCAGCAGCTTAGATATGCGAAACTATGGCTACACCTTC.

The table lists this clonotype with a few counts. The V gene is TRBV5-1, the J gene TRBJ2-2; no clear D. Germline V gene lookup returns CDR1 SGHRS and CDR2 YFSETQ. Trimming removed 3 bases from V and 7 bases from J, with 16 bases in between. The CDR3 sequence is 15 residues long. CDR3 sequence (DNA): TGCGCCAGCAGCTCCCGGGCCCAGTCTAGCGGGGAGCTGTTTTTT. Its translation is CASSSRAQSSGELFF.